The 20 T cell receptor beta chains below all came from one sample that was sequenced in a study of blood T cell repertoires in COVID-19. Sequencing used immunoSEQ multiplex PCR; TCRdb keeps in-frame clones, though not all of them. The sample records 60,000 to 70,000 clones, roughly 85% being singletons. Sequenced material: peripheral blood. The receptors stem from a woman in her sixties or seventies with acute or convalescent COVID-19.

The chain's CDR3 is CASSLARGAHPSTDTQYF. The CDR3 bases are TGCGCCAGCAGCTTGGCCCGGGGGGCGCACCCATCCACAGATACGCAGTATTTT. The chain has TRBV5-1 and TRBJ2-3; possible D gene TRBD2, 7 bases. The CDR3 covers 18 residues. The germline V and J ends were trimmed by 0 bases and 2 bases, with 19 bases remaining between them. The germline gives CDR1 SGHRS, CDR2 YFSETQ. The full variable domain, with the rest looked up from reference TRBV5-1 and TRBJ2-3, is KAGVTQTPRYLIKTRGQQVTLSCSPISGHRSVSWYQQTPGQGLQFLFEYFSETQRNKGNFPGRFSGRQFSNSRSEMNVSTLELGDSALYLCASSLARGAHPSTDTQYFGPGTRLTVL.

The rearrangement joins TRBV27 to TRBJ2-1, with 8 bases identical to TRBD2. The CDR3 covers 14 residues. V lost 5 bases to trimming and J lost 5 bases; unmatched junction nucleotides: 5. The germline V gene has CDR1 MNHEY and CDR2 SMNVEV (reference sequence). The CDR3 reads CASSSVGLDNEQFF. For the CDR3, the DNA is TGTGCCAGCAGTAGCGTGGGACTAGACAATGAGCAGTTCTTC.

The gene calls are TRBV19 and TRBJ1-5, with 7 bases that match TRBD1. Per the germline V gene, CDR1 is LNHDA and CDR2 is SQIVND (reference sequence). Unmatched junction bases numbered 8, after V lost 3 bases and J lost 6 bases. The CDR3 is 15 residues long. The DNA of the CDR3 is TGTGCCAGTAGTATGGCGGCAGGGGGAAGTCAGCCCCAGCATTTT. It specifies CASSMAAGGSQPQHF. The full variable domain, with the rest looked up from reference TRBV19 and TRBJ1-5, is DGGITQSPKYLFRKEGQNVTLSCEQNLNHDAMYWYRQDPGQGLRLIYYSQIVNDFQKGDIAEGYSVSREKKESFPLTVTSAQKNPTAFYLCASSMAAGGSQPQHFGDGTRLSIL.

Only one count was recorded for this clone. The chain has TRBV5-5 and TRBJ2-3; D remains unclear. CDR3 length: 15 amino acids. The germline V gene has CDR1 SGHKS and CDR2 YYEKEE (reference sequence). The germline V and J ends were trimmed by 4 bases and 5 bases, with 17 bases remaining between them. CDR3 loop: CASSLLNTAVDTQYF. CDR3 nucleotide sequence: TGTGCCAGCAGCCTGCTCAATACCGCGGTAGATACGCAGTATTTT.

This clone has a count of ten or more. This sequence joins TRBV2 and TRBJ1-2; D perhaps matches TRBD1 (5 bases). This CDR3 has 12 residues. The ends were cut back, 2 bases at V and 8 bases at J, with 9 bases in the middle. CDR1 and CDR2 from the germline V gene are SNHLY and FYNNEI. CDR3 sequence reads: CASSELGEGYTF. CDR3 DNA: TGTGCCAGCAGTGAATTAGGGGAAGGCTACACCTTC.

This clone was counted a single time. This chain connects TRBV7-8 to TRBJ2-4; no clear D gene. CDR3 length equals 15 residues. Trimming took off 2 bases at V and 0 bases at J, with 8 bases between the two ends. CDR1 and CDR2 (germline): SGHVS, FQNEAQ. CDR3 residues: CASSLSLLAKNIQYF. The CDR3 nucleotides read TGTGCCAGCAGCTTATCTCTTCTAGCCAAAAACATTCAGTACTTC.

This clone was picked up a small number of times. The J gene is TRBJ1-4, the V gene TRBV7-2, with a tentative D call TRBD1 (5 bases). Germline V gene lookup returns CDR1 SGHTA and CDR2 FQGNSA. V was cut by 11 bases and J by 3 bases, with 10 bases left in between. CDR3 size: 12 residues. The CDR3 protein is CAVDSPNEKLFF. CDR3 nucleotides: TGTGCCGTTGACAGTCCTAATGAAAAACTGTTTTTT.

The J gene is TRBJ2-7, the V gene TRBV28, with D hard to call. Germline V gene lookup returns CDR1 MDHEN and CDR2 SYDVKM. V was shortened by 3 bases and J by 2 bases, with 11 bases between the two germline ends. The CDR3 extends over 14 amino acids. CDR3 DNA sequence: TGTGCCAGCAGTTTCCCCAGGCCCCCCTACGAGCAGTACTTC. This sequence encodes CASSFPRPPYEQYF.

V and J are TRBV18 and TRBJ1-2; D call uncertain. V shed 3 bases and J shed 3 bases, with 8 bases lying between them. The CDR3 is made up of 13 amino acids. Germline V CDR1 and CDR2: KGHSH, LQKENI. CDR3 sequence (DNA): TGTGCCAGCTCACCTCAGAATTACTATGGCTACACCTTC. Its translation: CASSPQNYYGYTF.

The chain employs TRBV9 and TRBJ2-1; D perhaps matches TRBD1 (5 bases). The CDR3 sequence is 18 residues long. V was shortened by 0 bases and J by 5 bases, with 21 bases between the two germline ends. CDR1 SGDLS and CDR2 YYNGEE come from the germline V gene. CDR3 DNA sequence: TGTGCCAGCAGCGTAGGATTGGGGTGGCAGGGATCTCACAATGAGCAGTTCTTC. It encodes CASSVGLGWQGSHNEQFF.

The chain uses TRBV5-6 and TRBJ1-1, with TRBD1 identical over 7 bases. The ends lost 2 bases at V and 11 bases at J; junction bases unmatched: 9. Germline lookup yields CDR1 SGHDT and CDR2 YYEEEE. CDR3 length equals 13 residues. The CDR3 coding sequence is TGTGCCAGCAGCTTCGGAAGGGGGCTTGATGCTTTCTTT. This gives the protein CASSFGRGLDAFF.

The chain links TRBV5-1 to TRBJ1-1; D unresolved. This CDR3 has 13 amino acids. Germline CDR1 SGHRS, CDR2 YFSETQ. The germline V and J ends were trimmed by 0 bases and 4 bases, with 7 bases remaining between them. CDR3 sequence: CASSLGRVTEAFF. The CDR3 nucleotides read TGCGCCAGCAGCTTGGGGAGAGTCACTGAAGCTTTCTTT.

The chain is built from TRBV21-1 and TRBJ2-1; no check of the table's D call, TRBD1, against the DNA was made. TRBV21-1 is a documented pseudogene. CDR3 size: 18 residues. The CDR3: CASSKARDRGLSYNEQFF. The CDR3 nucleotides are TGTGCCAGCAGCAAAGCGAGGGACAGGGGTCTGTCCTACAATGAGCAGTTCTTC.

The V gene is TRBV19, the J gene TRBJ2-7; D might be TRBD2 (5 bases). The CDR3 sequence is 13 residues long. With 8 bases removed from V and 0 bases from J, the gap between germline ends came to 11 bases. Germline CDR1 and CDR2: LNHDA and SQIVND (reference sequence). The CDR3 DNA sequence: TGTGCCAGTGCTGCCGGGATCTCCTACGAGCAGTACTTC. Its protein is CASAAGISYEQYF.

The chain combines TRBV5-6 with TRBJ2-7; tentatively, D is TRBD2 (6 bases). CDR3 size: 13 residues. Germline V gene sequence: CDR1 SGHDT, CDR2 YYEEEE. Trimming cost V 2 bases and J 3 bases, with 9 bases left between them. CDR3 sequence reads: CASSFAGNYEQYF. The CDR3 nucleotides are TGTGCCAGCAGCTTTGCGGGGAACTACGAGCAGTACTTC.

The chain recombines TRBV18 with TRBJ2-5; 9 nucleotides align to TRBD1. The CDR3 has 15 residues. Per germline, CDR1 KGHSH and CDR2 LQKENI. The V gene end was trimmed by 1 base and the J gene end by 5 bases; junction bases not matched to a gene: 5. CDR3 sequence: CASSPRNGQGETQYF. The CDR3 nucleotides are TGTGCCAGCTCACCACGTAACGGACAGGGGGAGACCCAGTACTTC.

CDR3 in amino acids: CASSQGVGQTYEQYF. The CDR3 DNA is TGTGCCAGCAGCCAAGGCGTCGGACAGACGTACGAGCAGTACTTC. The chain couples TRBV4-2 to TRBJ2-7; D may be TRBD1 (6 bases). Germline V gives CDR1 LGHNA, CDR2 YNFKEQ. The CDR3 extends over 15 amino acids. Deletions cut 1 base from V and 4 bases from J, with 14 bases between.

The rearrangement joins TRBV27 to TRBJ2-3, with 11 bases matching TRBD2. V lost 3 bases, J lost 6 bases, and 8 bases stayed unmatched. Germline-derived CDR1 and CDR2 are MNHEY and SMNVEV (reference sequence). The CDR3 runs to 16 residues. Written as DNA, the CDR3 is TGTGCCAGCAGTTTGGTAGCGGGAGGGCCAAGGGATACGCAGTATTTT. It codes for CASSLVAGGPRDTQYF.

This clone was detected only once. The rearrangement links TRBV30 to TRBJ2-7; 9 positions agree with TRBD1. J lost 2 bases, V lost 2 bases, and 4 bases had no gene match. This CDR3 is 14 amino acids long. The germline gives CDR1 GTSNPN, CDR2 SVGIG (reference sequence). The CDR3 protein is CAWSKGQGAYEQYF. DNA of the CDR3: TGTGCCTGGAGTAAGGGACAGGGTGCCTACGAGCAGTACTTC.

The table lists this clone with a few counts. The chain is built from TRBV19 and TRBJ1-5; 9 bases are shared with TRBD1. The CDR3 totals 18 residues. After removal of 2 bases from V and 5 bases from J, the junction contained 13 bases not matched to a gene. Germline V gives CDR1 LNHDA, CDR2 SQIVND (reference sequence). The CDR3 sequence is CASSIRGQGGQGDQPQHF. The CDR3 DNA follows: TGTGCCAGTAGTATAAGGGGACAGGGAGGGCAGGGGGATCAGCCCCAGCATTTT.